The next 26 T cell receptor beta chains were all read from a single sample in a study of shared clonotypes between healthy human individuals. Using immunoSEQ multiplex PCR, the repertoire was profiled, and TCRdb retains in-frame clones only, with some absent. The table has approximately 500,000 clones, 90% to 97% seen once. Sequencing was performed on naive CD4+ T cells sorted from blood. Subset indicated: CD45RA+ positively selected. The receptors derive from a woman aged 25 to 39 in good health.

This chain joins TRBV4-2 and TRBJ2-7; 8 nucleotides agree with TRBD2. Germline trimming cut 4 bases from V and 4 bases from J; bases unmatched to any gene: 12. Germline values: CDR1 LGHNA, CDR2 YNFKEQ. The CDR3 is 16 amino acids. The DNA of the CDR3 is TGTGCCAGCAGCCGTCCAGGCACTAGCGGAAGTTACGAGCAGTACTTC. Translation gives CASSRPGTSGSYEQYF.

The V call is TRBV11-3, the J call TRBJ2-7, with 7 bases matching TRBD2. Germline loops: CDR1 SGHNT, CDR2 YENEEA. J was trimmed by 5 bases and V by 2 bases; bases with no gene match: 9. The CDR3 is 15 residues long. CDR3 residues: CASSLRGERIHEQYF. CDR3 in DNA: TGTGCCAGCAGCTTACGGGGGGAACGGATCCACGAGCAGTACTTC.

This CDR3 is CASSQGWVAGTDTQYF. The CDR3 region has the DNA TGCGCCAGCAGCCAAGGTTGGGTAGCGGGCACAGATACGCAGTATTTT. V is TRBV4-1 and J is TRBJ2-3; possible D gene TRBD2, 6 bases. Germline-derived CDR1 and CDR2 are MGHRA and YSYEKL. Trimming left V 1 base short and J 1 base short, with 12 bases between. This CDR3 spans 16 amino acids.

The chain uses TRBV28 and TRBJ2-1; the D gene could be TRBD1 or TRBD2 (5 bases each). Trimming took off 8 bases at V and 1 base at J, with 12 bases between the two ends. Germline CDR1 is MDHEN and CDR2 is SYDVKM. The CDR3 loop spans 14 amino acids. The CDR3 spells CASGQGGSYNEQFF. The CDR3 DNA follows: TGTGCCAGCGGGCAGGGCGGGTCCTACAATGAGCAGTTCTTC.

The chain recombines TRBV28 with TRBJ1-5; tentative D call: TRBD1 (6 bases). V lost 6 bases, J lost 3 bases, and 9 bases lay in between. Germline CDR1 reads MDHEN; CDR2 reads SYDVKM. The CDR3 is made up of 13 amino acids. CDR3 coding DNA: TGTGCCAGCAGGTGGACAGACAATCAGCCCCAGCATTTT. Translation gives CASRWTDNQPQHF.

The CDR3 is CASSLSGPLRGYTF. As DNA, the CDR3 is TGTGCCAGCAGTCTCAGTGGCCCCCTCAGGGGCTACACCTTC. This chain uses TRBV28 with TRBJ1-2; no firm D call. V was clipped by 5 bases and J by 8 bases, with 18 bases between them. This CDR3 contains 14 residues. Germline values: CDR1 MDHEN, CDR2 SYDVKM.

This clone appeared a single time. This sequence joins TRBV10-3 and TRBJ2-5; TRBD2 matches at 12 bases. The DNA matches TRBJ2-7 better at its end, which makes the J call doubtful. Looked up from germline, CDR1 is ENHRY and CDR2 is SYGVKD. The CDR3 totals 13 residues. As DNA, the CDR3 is TGTGCCATTAAGACTAGCGGGAGCTACGAGCAGTACTTC. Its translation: CAIKTSGSYEQYF.

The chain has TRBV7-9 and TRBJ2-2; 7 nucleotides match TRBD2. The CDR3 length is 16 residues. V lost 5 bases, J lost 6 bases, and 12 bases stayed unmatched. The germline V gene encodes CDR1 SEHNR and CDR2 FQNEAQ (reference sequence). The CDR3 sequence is CASSPRRRGGPGELFF. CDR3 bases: TGTGCCAGCAGCCCCCGCAGAAGGGGAGGGCCCGGGGAGCTGTTTTTT.

The CDR3 nucleotides read TGTGCCAGCAGCCCCGCACAGGCCCTAATGAACACTGAAGCTTTCTTT. This gives the protein CASSPAQALMNTEAFF. The chain combines TRBV5-5 with TRBJ1-1; D may be TRBD1 (5 bases). The V end lost 4 bases, the J end lost 0 bases, and 16 bases lay between the germline ends. The CDR3 has 16 amino acids. The germline gives CDR1 SGHKS, CDR2 YYEKEE (reference sequence).

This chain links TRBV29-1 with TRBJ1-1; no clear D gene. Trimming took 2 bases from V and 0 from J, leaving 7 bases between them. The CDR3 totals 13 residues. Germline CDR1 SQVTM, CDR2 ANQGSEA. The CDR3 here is CSVEFRVNTEAFF. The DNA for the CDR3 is TGCAGCGTTGAATTCCGGGTGAACACTGAAGCTTTCTTT. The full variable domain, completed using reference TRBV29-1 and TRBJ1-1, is SAVISQKPSRDICQRGTSLTIQCQVDSQVTMMFWYRQQPGQSLTLIATANQGSEATYESGFVIDKFPISRPNLTFSTLTVSNMSPEDSSIYLCSVEFRVNTEAFFGQGTRLTVV.

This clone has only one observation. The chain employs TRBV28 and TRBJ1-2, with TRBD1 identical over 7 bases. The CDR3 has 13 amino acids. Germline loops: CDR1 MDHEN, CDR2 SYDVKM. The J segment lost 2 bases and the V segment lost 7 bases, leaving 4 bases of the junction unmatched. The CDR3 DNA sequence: TGTGCCAGCAAGGAACAGGGGAACTATGGCTACACCTTC. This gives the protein CASKEQGNYGYTF.

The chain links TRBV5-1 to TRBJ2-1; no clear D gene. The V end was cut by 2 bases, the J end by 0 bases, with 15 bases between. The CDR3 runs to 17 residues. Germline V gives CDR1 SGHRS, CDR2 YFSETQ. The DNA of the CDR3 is TGCGCCAGCAGCTTTCGGACCTTTATGAACTCCTACAATGAGCAGTTCTTC. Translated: CASSFRTFMNSYNEQFF.

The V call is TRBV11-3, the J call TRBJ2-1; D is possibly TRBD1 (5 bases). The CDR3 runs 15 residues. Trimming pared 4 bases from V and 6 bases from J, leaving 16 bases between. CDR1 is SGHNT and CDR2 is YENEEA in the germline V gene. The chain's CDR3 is CASSSKGNFGNEQFF. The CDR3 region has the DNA TGTGCCAGCAGCTCGAAGGGGAATTTTGGCAATGAGCAGTTCTTC.

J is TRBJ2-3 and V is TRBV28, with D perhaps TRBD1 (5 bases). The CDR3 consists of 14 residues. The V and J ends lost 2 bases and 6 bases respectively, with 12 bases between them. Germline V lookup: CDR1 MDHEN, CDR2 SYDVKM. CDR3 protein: CASSLRRKGDTQYF. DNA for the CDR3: TGTGCCAGCAGTTTACGTCGGAAGGGGGATACGCAGTATTTT. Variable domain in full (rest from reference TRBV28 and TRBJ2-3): DVKVTQSSRYLVKRTGEKVFLECVQDMDHENMFWYRQDPGLGLRLIYFSYDVKMKEKGDIPEGYSVSREKKERFSLILESASTNQTSMYLCASSLRRKGDTQYFGPGTRLTVL.

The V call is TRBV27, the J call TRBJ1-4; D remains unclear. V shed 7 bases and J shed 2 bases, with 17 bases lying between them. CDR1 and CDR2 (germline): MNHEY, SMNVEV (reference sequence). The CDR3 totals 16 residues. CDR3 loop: CASTLVGPATNEKLFF. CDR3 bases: TGTGCCAGCACCTTGGTCGGGCCCGCGACTAATGAAAAACTGTTTTTT.

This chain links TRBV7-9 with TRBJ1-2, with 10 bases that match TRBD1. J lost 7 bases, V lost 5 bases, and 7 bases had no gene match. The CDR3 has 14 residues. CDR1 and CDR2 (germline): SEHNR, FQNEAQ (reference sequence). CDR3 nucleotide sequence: TGTGCCAGCAGCGCCGGACAGGGGGTTGCTGGCTACACCTTC. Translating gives CASSAGQGVAGYTF. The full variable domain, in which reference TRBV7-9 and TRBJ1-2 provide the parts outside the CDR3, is DTGVSQNPRHKITKRGQNVTFRCDPISEHNRLYWYRQTLGQGPEFLTYFQNEAQLEKSRLLSDRFSAERPKGSFSTLEIQRTEQGDSAMYLCASSAGQGVAGYTFGSGTRLTVV.

The CDR3 spells CASMDSRETQYF. The CDR3 region has the DNA TGTGCCAGCATGGACAGCCGAGAGACCCAGTACTTC. The V and J genes are TRBV6-6 and TRBJ2-5, with D maybe TRBD1 (6 bases). Trimming pared 7 bases from V and 4 bases from J, leaving 10 bases between. The CDR3 extends over 12 amino acids. Germline V lookup: CDR1 MNHNY, CDR2 SVGAGI (reference sequence).

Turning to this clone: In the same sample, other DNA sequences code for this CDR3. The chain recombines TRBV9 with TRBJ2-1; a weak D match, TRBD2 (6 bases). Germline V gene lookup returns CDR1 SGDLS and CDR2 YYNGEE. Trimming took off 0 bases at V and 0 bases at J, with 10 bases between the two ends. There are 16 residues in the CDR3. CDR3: CASSVVGGTSYNEQFF. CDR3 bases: TGTGCCAGCAGCGTAGTCGGCGGGACCTCCTACAATGAGCAGTTCTTC.

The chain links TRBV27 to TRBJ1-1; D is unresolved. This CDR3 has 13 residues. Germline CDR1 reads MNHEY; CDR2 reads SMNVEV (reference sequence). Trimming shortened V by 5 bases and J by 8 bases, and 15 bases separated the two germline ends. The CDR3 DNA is TGTGCCAGCAGTCAGAACAACGGTCGGGAAGCTTTCTTT. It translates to CASSQNNGREAFF.

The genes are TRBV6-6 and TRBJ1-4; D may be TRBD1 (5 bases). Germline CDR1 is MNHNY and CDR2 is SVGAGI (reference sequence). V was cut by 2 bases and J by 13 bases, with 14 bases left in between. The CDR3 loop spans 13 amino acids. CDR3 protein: CASSYAGGGGLFF. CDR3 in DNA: TGTGCCAGCAGTTACGCTGGGGGAGGAGGACTGTTTTTT.

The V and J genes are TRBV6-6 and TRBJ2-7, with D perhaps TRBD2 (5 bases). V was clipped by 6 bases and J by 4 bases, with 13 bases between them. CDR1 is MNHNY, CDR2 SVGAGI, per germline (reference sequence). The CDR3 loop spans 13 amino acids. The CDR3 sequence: CASSYNPGYEQYF. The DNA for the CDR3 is TGTGCCAGCAGCTACAATCCGGGGTACGAGCAGTACTTC.

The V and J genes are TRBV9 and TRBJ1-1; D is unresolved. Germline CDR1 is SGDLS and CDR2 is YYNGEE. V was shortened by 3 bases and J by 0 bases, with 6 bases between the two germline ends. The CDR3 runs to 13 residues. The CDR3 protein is CASSEPMNTEAFF. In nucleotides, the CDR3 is TGTGCCAGCAGCGAACCCATGAACACTGAAGCTTTCTTT.

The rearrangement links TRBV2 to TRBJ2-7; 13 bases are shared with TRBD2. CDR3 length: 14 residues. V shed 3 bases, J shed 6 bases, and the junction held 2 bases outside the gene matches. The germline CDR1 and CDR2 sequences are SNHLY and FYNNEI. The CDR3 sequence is CASSEGLAGTEQYF. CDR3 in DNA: TGTGCCAGCAGTGAGGGACTAGCGGGAACCGAGCAGTACTTC. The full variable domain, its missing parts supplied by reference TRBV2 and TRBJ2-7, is EPEVTQTPSHQVTQMGQEVILRCVPISNHLYFYWYRQILGQKVEFLVSFYNNEISEKSEIFDDQFSVERPDGSNFTLKIRSTKLEDSAMYFCASSEGLAGTEQYFGPGTRLTVT.

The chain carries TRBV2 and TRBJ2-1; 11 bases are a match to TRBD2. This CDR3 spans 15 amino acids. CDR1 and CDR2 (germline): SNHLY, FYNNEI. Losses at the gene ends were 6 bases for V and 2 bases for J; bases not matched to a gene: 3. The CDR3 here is CASRETSGTYNEQFF. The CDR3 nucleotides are TGTGCCAGCAGGGAGACTAGCGGGACCTACAATGAGCAGTTCTTC.

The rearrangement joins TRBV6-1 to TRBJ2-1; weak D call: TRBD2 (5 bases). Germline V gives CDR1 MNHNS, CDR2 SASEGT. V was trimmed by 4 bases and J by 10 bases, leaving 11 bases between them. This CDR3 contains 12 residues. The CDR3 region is CASSVDYWEQFF. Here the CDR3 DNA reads TGTGCCAGCAGTGTAGACTACTGGGAGCAGTTCTTC.

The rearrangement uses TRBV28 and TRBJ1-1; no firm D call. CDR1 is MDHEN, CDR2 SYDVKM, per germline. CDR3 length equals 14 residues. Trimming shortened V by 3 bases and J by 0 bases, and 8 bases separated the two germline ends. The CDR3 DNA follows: TGTGCCAGCAGTTTTGTCGGACTGAACACTGAAGCTTTCTTT. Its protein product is CASSFVGLNTEAFF.